Each of the 8 T cell receptor beta chains below was sequenced from the same sample in a study of beta chain features in type 1 diabetes. Isolated RNA was reverse transcribed in full, so expressed TCRB transcripts were sequenced. The method was immunoSEQ multiplex PCR; TCRdb's version includes in-frame clones alone and lacks a portion of them. Of about 470,000 clones listed, approximately 30% are singletons. The sample taken for sequencing was naive CD4+ T cells from blood. These receptors were obtained from a man younger than 30 in good health.

This clone came up a few times. V gene TRBV7-2 combines with J gene TRBJ2-4; 7 bases are a match to TRBD2. The CDR3 spans 15 residues. Germline assignment: CDR1 SGHTA and CDR2 FQGNSA. Germline trimming cut 1 base from V and 5 bases from J; bases unmatched to any gene: 5. CDR3 DNA sequence: TGTGCCAGCAGCTTAGAAGGCCTAGCGGAAAACATTCAGTACTTC. Amino acid sequence: CASSLEGLAENIQYF.

This chain uses TRBV7-6 with TRBJ2-7, with 9 bases aligning to TRBD1. Losses at the gene ends were 5 bases for V and 5 bases for J; bases not matched to a gene: 10. The germline V gene has CDR1 SGHVS and CDR2 FNYEAQ. This CDR3 contains 15 residues. CDR3 residues: CASSRTGTGIDEQYF. Written as DNA, the CDR3 is TGTGCCAGCAGCCGAACGGGGACAGGGATCGACGAGCAGTACTTC.

V and J are TRBV13 and TRBJ2-7; maybe TRBD1 (6 bases). The CDR3 is made up of 15 amino acids. Germline assignment: CDR1 PRHDT and CDR2 FYEKMQ (reference sequence). V was pared by 5 bases and J by 1 base, with 15 bases between. CDR3 protein: CASSANRAGSYEQYF. CDR3 DNA: TGTGCCAGCAGCGCAAACAGGGCTGGGTCCTACGAGCAGTACTTC.

This clone has only a few counts. This chain links TRBV30 with TRBJ2-4, with D possibly TRBD1 on 6 matching bases. V lost 5 bases, J lost 7 bases, and 15 bases lay in between. Per germline, CDR1 GTSNPN and CDR2 SVGIG (reference sequence). The CDR3 has 13 residues. The CDR3 sequence: CAWLNRVMNIQYF. CDR3 bases: TGTGCCTGGCTAAACAGGGTGATGAACATTCAGTACTTC.

This sequence joins TRBV14 and TRBJ2-4; no clear D gene. The CDR3 is 13 residues long. Between the trimmed V and J ends, which lost 0 bases and 1 base, there was a span of 1 base. CDR1 and CDR2 (germline): SGHDN, FVKESK. The CDR3 reads CASSQDAKNIQYF. As DNA, the CDR3 is TGTGCCAGCAGCCAAGATGCCAAAAACATTCAGTACTTC.

J is TRBJ2-1 and V is TRBV18; D ambiguous. This CDR3 has 14 residues. The ends were cut back, 3 bases at V and 4 bases at J, with 10 bases in the middle. Germline CDR1 and CDR2: KGHSH and LQKENI. Here the CDR3 reads CASSPPVGYNEQFF. The CDR3, as DNA: TGTGCCAGCTCACCCCCCGTTGGTTACAATGAGCAGTTCTTC.

This clone came up a few times. The chain combines TRBV30 with TRBJ2-7; 13 bases map to TRBD2. V was pared by 8 bases and J by 12 bases, with 10 bases of the junction left unmatched. In germline, CDR1 is GTSNPN, CDR2 SVGIG (reference sequence). The CDR3 length is 12 residues. DNA of the CDR3: TGTGCCACCGGGACTAGCGGGATGAGGTGGTACTTC. Its translation is CATGTSGMRWYF.

As to this clone: The same CDR3 can be traced to other DNA sequences in this sample. V and J are TRBV29-1 and TRBJ2-7, with TRBD1 matching over 8 bases. CDR3 size: 13 residues. Unmatched junction bases numbered 4, after V lost 4 bases and J lost 2 bases. The germline V gene has CDR1 SQVTM and CDR2 ANQGSEA. CDR3 loop: CSVGDRLTYEQYF. CDR3 sequence (DNA): TGCAGCGTTGGGGACAGGCTAACCTACGAGCAGTACTTC.